The present T cell receptor (beta chain) was sequenced within a study of cytomegalovirus exposure and HLA in healthy donors. Looking at the study overall: Researchers found that 81% of 398 genotyped donors fell within the Caucasian-associated ancestry cluster.

Primers: 60 Vbeta forward and 13 Jbeta reverse. Profiling relied on immunoSEQ multiplex PCR, and the TCRdb table lists in-frame clones only, not all of them. Seen here are more than 95,000 clones, around three quarters observed once, and the top ten hold 3% to 3.5%. Sequencing input: PBMCs. This clonotype was obtained from a woman in her forties or fifties in good health and CMV-seronegative.

This CDR3 reads CASSVEDRVEQFF. CDR3 sequence (DNA): TGTGCCAGCAGCGTAGAGGACAGGGTTGAGCAGTTCTTC. V usage is TRBV9 and J usage is TRBJ2-1, with 8 bases identical to TRBD1. Germline CDR1 SGDLS, CDR2 YYNGEE. Germline trimming cut 0 bases from V and 9 bases from J; bases unmatched to any gene: 2. The CDR3 totals 13 residues.